Listed here are 25 T cell receptor beta chains from one sample, sequenced in a study of vaccination and CD4 T cells after COVID-19. Treatment denoted: 10-day PBMC culture with coronavirus spike peptide pools or control peptides (ViraFEST assay). Oncomine TCR Beta short-read sequencing was applied to DNA from cultured CD4+ T cells. TCRdb processed the PCR reads anew with MiXCR; each CDR3 protein has one entry. The sample consists of roughly 9,800 distinct CDR3 sequences, 70% to 75% of them appearing once. No antigen has been assigned to these receptors. What was sequenced was CD4+ T cells from blood, cultured in vitro. The receptors were sampled from a human donor who had recovered from COVID-19.

CDR3 DNA sequence: TGTGCCAGCAGTAACGGACAGTTAAATTCACCCCTCCACTTT. It translates to CASSNGQLNSPLHF. The chain has TRBV6-4 and TRBJ1-6; tentatively, D is TRBD1 (6 bases). In germline, CDR1 is MRHNA, CDR2 SNTAGT. This CDR3 region has 14 residues. Trimming pared 5 bases from V and 7 bases from J, leaving 12 bases between.

The chain links TRBV6-1 to TRBJ2-5; possibly TRBD1 or TRBD2 for D (6 bases each). Germline CDR1 and CDR2: MNHNS and SASEGT. The CDR3 length is 14 residues. V was pared by 6 bases and J by 5 bases, with 16 bases between. CDR3: CASRSGGAGETQYF. The CDR3 DNA sequence: TGTGCCAGCAGAAGTGGGGGCGCGGGGGAGACCCAGTACTTC.

This clonotype was counted only a few times. The gene calls are TRBV27 and TRBJ1-6; no clear D gene. CDR1 is MNHEY, CDR2 SMNVEV, per germline (reference sequence). V was clipped by 5 bases and J by 7 bases, with 15 bases between them. This CDR3 contains 15 residues. The CDR3 bases are TGTGCCAGCAGTCGAAGAGGGCAGGAGAATTCACCCCTCCACTTT. This encodes CASSRRGQENSPLHF.

In this sample, this clonotype turned up once. V gene TRBV20-1 combines with J gene TRBJ2-3, with 7 bases fitting TRBD2. Germline values: CDR1 DFQATT, CDR2 SNEGSKA (reference sequence). The CDR3 runs 12 residues. Trimming at V came to 3 bases and at J to 5 bases, leaving 2 bases not matched to a gene. In nucleotides, the CDR3 is TGCAGTGCTAGGGGGGGGAGAGATACGCAGTATTTT. Translating gives CSARGGRDTQYF.

This chain joins TRBV19 and TRBJ1-5, with a weak D call TRBD1 (6 bases). Germline-derived CDR1 and CDR2 are LNHDA and SQIVND (reference sequence). Trimming shortened V by 4 bases and J by 7 bases, and 17 bases separated the two germline ends. The CDR3 consists of 15 residues. The CDR3 region is CASSKVVGGPQPQHF. Written as DNA, the CDR3 is TGTGCCAGTAGTAAGGTCGTGGGGGGGCCCCAGCCCCAGCATTTT. Combining the CDR3 with reference TRBV19 and TRBJ1-5 gives the whole variable domain DGGITQSPKYLFRKEGQNVTLSCEQNLNHDAMYWYRQDPGQGLRLIYYSQIVNDFQKGDIAEGYSVSREKKESFPLTVTSAQKNPTAFYLCASSKVVGGPQPQHFGDGTRLSIL.

The chain carries TRBV7-9 and TRBJ1-6; no definite D call. The CDR3 contains 15 residues. Trimming left V 4 bases short and J 8 bases short, with 15 bases between. Germline V gene sequence: CDR1 SEHNR, CDR2 FQNEAQ (reference sequence). This CDR3 is CASSSREPRDSPLHF. The CDR3 nucleotides are TGTGCCAGCAGCTCCCGAGAGCCCCGGGATTCACCCCTCCACTTT.

This sequence joins TRBV20-1 and TRBJ2-3; D uncertain. The V and J ends lost 3 bases and 0 bases respectively, with 10 bases between them. The CDR3 runs 14 residues. Per the germline V gene, CDR1 is DFQATT and CDR2 is SNEGSKA (reference sequence). Here the CDR3 reads CSARGEVSTDTQYF. CDR3 nucleotide sequence: TGCAGTGCTAGGGGTGAAGTTAGCACAGATACGCAGTATTTT.

The rearrangement links TRBV7-9 to TRBJ2-2; no reliable D call. CDR3 length: 14 residues. Trimming left V 3 bases short and J 0 bases short, with 5 bases between. CDR1 and CDR2 from the germline V gene are SEHNR and FQNEAQ (reference sequence). The CDR3 DNA sequence: TGTGCCAGCAGCTTGTACACGAACACCGGGGAGCTGTTTTTT. Residues: CASSLYTNTGELFF.

V and J are TRBV19 and TRBJ2-1; 10 bases are shared with TRBD2. This CDR3 has 14 amino acids. V gave up 6 bases and J gave up 6 bases; unmatched junction bases: 5. CDR1 and CDR2 (germline): LNHDA, SQIVND (reference sequence). CDR3 in DNA: TGTGCCAGTAGCCTGCGGACTAGCGGCAATGAGCAGTTCTTC. Protein product: CASSLRTSGNEQFF.

This clonotype was seen more than once but under ten times. The V gene is TRBV20-1, the J gene TRBJ1-5; the match to TRBD1 covers 7 bases. From germline, CDR1 is DFQATT and CDR2 SNEGSKA (reference sequence). V dropped 0 bases and J dropped 6; count of bases not matched to a gene: 11. The CDR3 runs 16 residues. The CDR3 sequence is CSARDNQGGARQPQHF. For the CDR3, the DNA is TGCAGTGCTAGAGATAATCAGGGGGGGGCGCGTCAGCCCCAGCATTTT.

This clonotype was detected a few times. This sequence joins TRBV6-2 or TRBV6-3 and TRBJ1-2, with 9 bases matching TRBD1. The CDR3 has 12 amino acids. The germline V gene has CDR1 MNHEY and CDR2 SVGEGT. Trimming removed 7 bases from V and 8 bases from J; junction bases left unmatched: 5. CDR3 residues: CASNTGGKGYTF. CDR3 in DNA: TGTGCCAGCAACACAGGGGGCAAAGGCTACACCTTC.

The chain carries TRBV28 and TRBJ1-5; no reliable D call. This CDR3 contains 14 residues. Germline-derived CDR1 and CDR2 are MDHEN and SYDVKM. V lost 9 bases to trimming and J lost 0 bases, with 12 bases between them. CDR3 protein: CASSRQASNQPQHF. The CDR3 nucleotides are TGTGCCAGTTCCCGGCAGGCTAGCAATCAGCCCCAGCATTTT.

The rearrangement joins TRBV28 to TRBJ2-3, with D possibly TRBD2 on 5 matching bases. There are 12 residues in the CDR3. Germline values: CDR1 MDHEN, CDR2 SYDVKM. V was cut by 6 bases and J by 5 bases, with 9 bases left in between. The CDR3 DNA reads as TGTGCCAGCAGCCCGCGGGTAGATACGCAGTATTTT. It is translated as CASSPRVDTQYF. Drawing the rest from reference TRBV28 and TRBJ2-3, the complete variable domain is DVKVTQSSRYLVKRTGEKVFLECVQDMDHENMFWYRQDPGLGLRLIYFSYDVKMKEKGDIPEGYSVSREKKERFSLILESASTNQTSMYLCASSPRVDTQYFGPGTRLTVL.

The chain couples TRBV7-6 to TRBJ2-2, with no clear D. The CDR3 length is 13 residues. CDR1 is SGHVS, CDR2 FNYEAQ, per germline. With 7 bases removed from V and 2 bases from J, the gap between germline ends came to 8 bases. CDR3 amino acids: CASNDFNTGELFF. The CDR3 region has the DNA TGTGCCAGCAATGACTTCAACACCGGGGAGCTGTTTTTT.

This chain links TRBV7-2 with TRBJ1-1; no clear D. The CDR3 has 14 residues. The germline CDR1 and CDR2 sequences are SGHTA and FQGNSA. V was clipped by 4 bases and J by 11 bases, with 20 bases between them. In nucleotides, the CDR3 is TGTGCCAGCAGCTCTCCTCCCCCTAGGCACTGGGCTTTCTTT. Translated: CASSSPPPRHWAFF.

This clonotype was observed once. This chain uses TRBV9 with TRBJ2-7; a weak D match, TRBD1 (6 bases). Looked up from germline, CDR1 is SGDLS and CDR2 is YYNGEE. The germline V and J ends were trimmed by 6 bases and 0 bases, with 13 bases remaining between them. The CDR3 is made up of 14 amino acids. The CDR3 DNA reads TGTGCCAGCAACCGACAGGTCGACTCCTACGAGCAGTACTTC. Its translation: CASNRQVDSYEQYF.

The chain couples TRBV7-2 to TRBJ1-3; D not resolved. The CDR3 is 15 amino acids. V dropped 4 bases and J dropped 0 bases, with 10 bases sitting between them. Germline CDR1 SGHTA, CDR2 FQGNSA. CDR3 region: CASSSDLYSGNTIYF. As DNA, the CDR3 is TGTGCCAGCAGCTCGGACTTGTACTCTGGAAACACCATATATTTT.

The V and J genes are TRBV10-3 and TRBJ1-1, with D maybe TRBD1 (5 bases). Trimming pared 3 bases from V and 1 base from J, leaving 6 bases between. In germline, CDR1 is ENHRY, CDR2 SYGVKD. The CDR3 length is 13 residues. The CDR3 DNA follows: TGTGCCATCAGTGACGGACAGAACACTGAAGCTTTCTTT. This translates into CAISDGQNTEAFF.

This clonotype was observed a handful of times. The rearrangement uses TRBV5-5 and TRBJ1-5, with unresolved D. Per germline, CDR1 SGHKS and CDR2 YYEKEE (reference sequence). There are 16 residues in the CDR3. The V end was cut by 2 bases, the J end by 3 bases, with 15 bases between. In DNA, the CDR3 is TGTGCCAGCAGCTTACTAGGAGGCCCCCCCAATCAGCCCCAGCATTTT. Its translation: CASSLLGGPPNQPQHF.

There are a few counts of this clonotype. This chain joins TRBV6-5 and TRBJ1-3, with D hard to call. Germline V gene data show CDR1 as MNHEY and CDR2 as SVGAGI. The CDR3 is made up of 15 amino acids. V was shortened by 2 bases and J by 7 bases, with 15 bases between the two germline ends. CDR3 coding DNA: TGTGCCAGCAGTTACGAGGGCGTTTGGTCGAACACCATATATTTT. Translated, it gives CASSYEGVWSNTIYF.

The V gene is TRBV4-3, the J gene TRBJ1-6; TRBD1 aligns across 7 bases. Germline V lookup: CDR1 LGHNA, CDR2 YSLEER. V dropped 4 bases and J dropped 8; count of bases not matched to a gene: 5. This CDR3 region has 14 residues. The CDR3 nucleotides are TGCGCCAGCAGCCCAGACAGGGTTGATTCACCCCTCCACTTT. It specifies CASSPDRVDSPLHF.

The chain has TRBV6-2 or TRBV6-3 and TRBJ1-1; 7 positions match TRBD1. Germline-derived CDR1 and CDR2 are MNHEY and SVGEGT. The CDR3 is 12 amino acids. V was pared by 6 bases and J by 7 bases, with 5 bases of the junction left unmatched. The CDR3 protein is CASSPQGYEAFF. The CDR3 nucleotides are TGTGCCAGCAGCCCACAGGGGTATGAAGCTTTCTTT.

The chain carries TRBV28 and TRBJ2-1; 7 positions match TRBD2. V gave up 6 bases and J gave up 6 bases; unmatched junction bases: 11. CDR3 length equals 15 residues. Germline assignment: CDR1 MDHEN and CDR2 SYDVKM. The CDR3 is CASRPPRGSRNEQFF. CDR3 in DNA: TGTGCCAGCAGGCCCCCGCGCGGGAGTCGCAATGAGCAGTTCTTC.

The J gene is TRBJ1-6, the V gene TRBV7-2; 7 bases are a match to TRBD1. With 5 bases clipped from V and 7 bases from J, the junction kept 11 bases outside the gene matches. Germline-derived CDR1 and CDR2 are SGHTA and FQGNSA. The CDR3 loop spans 16 amino acids. The DNA for the CDR3 is TGTGCCAGCAGCCCGCAAGCCGGGACAGCGAATTCACCCCTCCACTTT. This encodes CASSPQAGTANSPLHF.

Only a few counts were recorded for this clonotype. V is TRBV24-1 and J is TRBJ2-7; D gene ambiguous. The CDR3 sequence is 13 residues long. V lost 3 bases, J lost 3 bases, and 8 bases lay in between. Looked up from germline, CDR1 is KGHDR and CDR2 is SFDVKD. The CDR3 loop reads CATSDGLVYEQYF. CDR3 DNA: TGTGCCACCAGTGATGGTCTAGTCTACGAGCAGTACTTC.